This TCR beta chain emerged from a study of T cells in Graves' hyperthyroidism and ophthalmopathy. Study results and limitations: The blood repertoire included most of the expanded thyroid clonotypes above 0.001.

Germline V gene sequence: CDR1 SGDLS, CDR2 YYNGEE. The CDR3 has 13 amino acids. Deletions cut 2 bases from V and 3 bases from J, with 5 bases between. Concerning this clonotype itself: What it recognizes is unknown.

RNA transcripts yielded amplified TCR beta CDR3 regions. The study used the HTBI primer set for a first-round RT-PCR of the TCR CDR3. Each CDR3 protein is one row after TCRdb ran MiXCR on the multiplex PCR reads. This table has some 720,000 distinct CDR3 sequences, roughly 15% appearing once. This clonotype originated in a man younger than 35 with Graves' hyperthyroidism. The specimen sequenced was blood. The chain couples TRBV9 to TRBJ2-2; D is unresolved. The CDR3 region is CASSVVHTGELFF. CDR3 DNA: TGTGCCAGCAGCGTCGTTCACACCGGGGAGCTGTTTTTT.